The sequence of this T cell receptor beta chain was determined in a study of identical twins. Study-wide points: With abundant cord blood beta clonotypes, insertions were fewer; memory repertoires showed no such pattern. Low generation-probability sequences were in excess among twin-shared out-of-frame alpha sequences. Cross-sectional statistics, not tracking of the same donors, supported the conclusions.

The CDR3 covers 13 residues. J lost 4 bases, V lost 2 bases, and 2 bases had no gene match. Per the germline V gene, CDR1 is SGHKS and CDR2 is YYEKEE (reference sequence). Comment on this clonotype: Its antigen is undetermined.

It was template switching that added a universal primer site, and there were unique molecular identifiers on the cDNA. TCRdb re-called the 5' RACE reads with MiXCR, one entry per CDR3 protein. The sample has about 200,000 distinct CDR3 sequences, approximately 9% seen once; the top ten hold 4% to 6%. J is TRBJ2-5 and V is TRBV5-5, with TRBD1 matching over 7 bases. This TCR derives from a woman aged 18-29 years in good health. Sequenced: memory (CD45RO+) T cells sorted from blood. The CDR3 protein is CASSFEGAETQYF. CDR3 nucleotide sequence: TGTGCCAGCAGCTTTGAGGGGGCAGAGACCCAGTACTTC.